The rows below give T cell receptor beta chains drawn from one sample of a study of T cells after yellow fever vaccination. MiXCR, run by TCRdb on the 5' RACE reads, gives a single entry per CDR3 protein. The sample consists of about 320,000 distinct CDR3 sequences, around 4.4% of them appearing once. The material sequenced was PBMCs, taken 15 days after the yellow fever booster vaccination. These receptors were collected from a man aged 18-30 years who received the YFV17D yellow fever vaccine. The CDR3 runs from the conserved cysteine through the conserved F or W. The D gene is left open where the match is weak. Rows give clone size only sometimes, using once, few, many, or a class for an expanded clone.

.	many	TRBV6-2/TRBV6-3	TRBJ2-1	CASSSRGEQFF	TGTGCCAGCAGTTCCCGTGGGGAGCAGTTCTTC
.	few	TRBV27	TRBJ2-1	CASSSYPDLGNEQFF	TGTGCCAGCAGTTCATACCCGGACCTCGGGAATGAGCAGTTCTTC
TRBD1	many	TRBV6-2/TRBV6-3	TRBJ1-1	CASSYDLTGEATEAFF	TGTGCCAGCAGTTACGACCTGACAGGGGAGGCCACTGAAGCTTTCTTT
.	few	TRBV18	TRBJ1-1	CASSPTPGGFTEAFF	TGTGCCAGCTCACCGACTCCTGGGGGCTTCACTGAAGCTTTCTTT
.	many	TRBV20-1	TRBJ2-5	CSAPGPGTNRETQYF	TGCAGTGCCCCTGGTCCGGGGACAAATAGGGAGACCCAGTACTTC
.	many	TRBV4-3	TRBJ2-1	CASSQDFPGRNYNEQFF	TGCGCCAGCAGCCAAGACTTCCCGGGACGTAACTACAATGAGCAGTTCTTC
.	few	TRBV20-1	TRBJ2-1	CSARDLSERTYNEQFF	TGCAGTGCTAGAGATTTGAGCGAAAGAACCTACAATGAGCAGTTCTTC
TRBD1	many	TRBV7-2	TRBJ2-7	CASSYDRVGYEQYF	TGTGCCAGCAGCTACGACAGGGTTGGCTACGAGCAGTACTTC
.	many	TRBV7-2	TRBJ2-3	CASSRSRSLSFDTQYF	TGTGCCAGCAGCCGATCAAGGTCTTTAAGTTTTGATACGCAGTATTTT
TRBD2	.	TRBV4-2	TRBJ2-7	CASGGDYEQYF	TGTGCCAGCGGGGGGGATTACGAGCAGTACTTC
.	few	TRBV5-1	TRBJ2-3	CASSFGNDRPPDTQYF	TGCGCCAGCAGCTTCGGGAATGACAGACCCCCAGATACGCAGTATTTT
.	few	TRBV6-6	TRBJ2-2	CASSYSDRGTGELFF	TGTGCCAGCAGTTACTCGGACAGAGGCACCGGGGAGCTGTTTTTT
.	.	TRBV9	TRBJ2-7	CASSVEGDPRWGEQYF	TGTGCCAGCAGCGTAGAGGGGGACCCCCGCTGGGGCGAGCAGTACTTC
TRBD1	many	TRBV7-6	TRBJ2-2	CASSLAGQGYTGELFF	TGTGCCAGCAGCTTAGCCGGACAGGGGTACACCGGGGAGCTGTTTTTT
.	.	TRBV11-3	TRBJ2-1	CASSFGGESYNEQFF	TGTGCCAGCAGCTTTGGGGGTGAGTCCTACAATGAGCAGTTCTTC
.	.	TRBV20-1	TRBJ2-2	CSASHADWTGELFF	TGCAGTGCTAGTCACGCGGATTGGACCGGGGAGCTGTTTTTT
.	.	TRBV7-2	TRBJ2-7	CASTLRGTRGTYEQYF	TGTGCCAGCACCTTAAGGGGTACCAGGGGAACCTACGAGCAGTACTTC
TRBD2	.	TRBV7-3	TRBJ2-5	CASSLTGGPQETQYF	TGTGCCAGCAGCTTGACGGGGGGGCCCCAAGAGACCCAGTACTTC
.	many	TRBV29-1	TRBJ1-1	CSVSTGLTEAFF	TGCAGCGTGAGTACAGGGTTGACTGAAGCTTTCTTT
.	.	TRBV19	TRBJ1-5	CASRQSPGSQGNQPQHF	TGTGCCAGTAGACAGAGCCCGGGTTCCCAAGGCAATCAGCCCCAGCATTTT
.	many	TRBV12-3/TRBV12-4	TRBJ2-2	CASTRNPLGSGELFF	TGTGCCAGCACCAGAAACCCCCTTGGGTCCGGGGAGCTGTTTTTT
.	.	TRBV4-1	TRBJ2-2	CASSQPGRAGELFF	TGCGCCAGCAGCCAACCGGGACGGGCCGGGGAGCTGTTTTTT
.	few	TRBV7-2	TRBJ1-2	CASSSWGGDGYTF	TGTGCCAGCAGCTCATGGGGGGGCGACGGCTACACCTTC
TRBD1	.	TRBV20-1	TRBJ1-4	CSARHQAGGGTNEKLFF	TGCAGTGCTAGGCATCAGGCAGGGGGCGGAACTAATGAAAAACTGTTTTTT
.	.	TRBV7-2	TRBJ2-2	CASSPAYRSNTGELFF	TGTGCCAGCAGCCCCGCTTACCGCAGCAACACCGGGGAGCTGTTTTTT
.	few	TRBV12-3/TRBV12-4	TRBJ2-3	CASSLSTGLDTQYF	TGTGCCAGCAGTTTAAGTACAGGGCTGGATACGCAGTATTTT
TRBD1	many	TRBV4-3	TRBJ1-5	CASSQEASRGYQPQHF	TGCGCCAGCAGCCAAGAAGCATCCAGGGGGTATCAGCCCCAGCATTTT
.	many	TRBV18	TRBJ2-4	CASSPSHGGENIQYF	TGTGCCAGCTCACCGTCCCACGGGGGAGAAAACATTCAGTACTTC